Listed here are 28 T cell receptor beta chains from one sample, sequenced in a study of T cells in Graves' hyperthyroidism and ophthalmopathy. Amplified regions were TCR beta CDR3 sequences from RNA transcripts. When the TCR CDR3 underwent first-round RT-PCR, the HTBI primer set was used. TCRdb re-derived calls from the multiplex PCR reads in MiXCR, one entry per CDR3 protein. The sample consists of over 250,000 distinct CDR3 sequences, about 18% of them appearing once. Sample: blood. The receptors were sampled from a woman aged 60-75 years with Graves' ophthalmopathy.

This clonotype was counted many times. V gene TRBV2 combines with J gene TRBJ2-1, with TRBD2 identical over 9 bases. V lost 4 bases, J lost 3 bases, and 10 bases stayed unmatched. CDR1 and CDR2 (germline): SNHLY, FYNNEI. The CDR3 is 17 residues long. DNA for the CDR3: TGTGCCAGCAGTGGCAATTTAGCGGGAGAAATCTACAATGAGCAGTTCTTC. Protein product: CASSGNLAGEIYNEQFF.

V usage is TRBV6-1 and J usage is TRBJ2-7, with D perhaps TRBD2 (6 bases). V lost 4 bases and J lost 5, with 15 bases in between. Germline V CDR1 and CDR2: MNHNS, SASEGT. The CDR3 extends over 14 amino acids. In nucleotides, the CDR3 is TGTGCCAGCAGTGTAACCTGGAGGGTTCACGAGCAGTACTTC. This codes for CASSVTWRVHEQYF.

V is TRBV5-4 and J is TRBJ1-1; no clear D gene. CDR1 and CDR2 from the germline V gene are SGHNT and YYREEE (reference sequence). Trimming left V 2 bases short and J 1 base short, with 6 bases between. CDR3 length equals 13 residues. This CDR3 is CASSFSKNTEAFF. In DNA form, the CDR3 reads TGTGCCAGCAGCTTTTCCAAGAACACTGAAGCTTTCTTT. The whole variable domain, remainder taken from reference TRBV5-4 and TRBJ1-1, is ETGVTQSPTHLIKTRGQQVTLRCSSQSGHNTVSWYQQALGQGPQFIFQYYREEENGRGNFPPRFSGLQFPNYSSELNVNALELDDSALYLCASSFSKNTEAFFGQGTRLTVV.

In this sample, this clonotype turned up many times. The rearrangement joins TRBV18 to TRBJ2-1; no definite D call. V lost 3 bases and J 3 bases, leaving 6 bases between the germline ends. In germline, CDR1 is KGHSH, CDR2 LQKENI. This CDR3 has 13 amino acids. CDR3 DNA sequence: TGTGCCAGCTCACCGGGCGGCTACAATGAGCAGTTCTTC. It encodes CASSPGGYNEQFF.

The CDR3 spells CASSPQGFPSYEQFF. In DNA, the CDR3 is TGTGCCAGCTCACCACAGGGATTCCCCTCCTACGAGCAGTTCTTC. J is TRBJ2-1 and V is TRBV18; D remains unclear. There are 15 residues in the CDR3. CDR1 and CDR2 from the germline V gene are KGHSH and LQKENI. V gave up 1 base and J gave up 10 bases, with 17 bases separating them.

V usage is TRBV18 and J usage is TRBJ2-7; 7 bases align to TRBD2. V shed 0 bases, J shed 0 bases, and the junction held 2 bases outside the gene matches. From germline, CDR1 is KGHSH and CDR2 LQKENI. This CDR3 is 15 amino acids long. The CDR3 loop is CASSPPPGGSYEQYF. For the CDR3, the DNA is TGTGCCAGCTCACCACCCCCGGGGGGCTCCTACGAGCAGTACTTC.

This chain joins TRBV27 and TRBJ2-1, with 13 positions matching TRBD2. Germline V CDR1 and CDR2: MNHEY, SMNVEV (reference sequence). The CDR3 sequence is 18 residues long. V trimming: 5 bases; J trimming: 3 bases; junction bases outside the gene matches: 10. Here the CDR3 reads CASSPPRTSGRGYNEQFF. DNA of the CDR3: TGTGCCAGCAGTCCCCCCCGGACTAGCGGGAGAGGCTACAATGAGCAGTTCTTC.

The rearrangement uses TRBV28 and TRBJ2-7; D is ambiguous. Germline V gene lookup returns CDR1 MDHEN and CDR2 SYDVKM. The CDR3 loop spans 14 amino acids. Trimming removed 0 bases from V and 3 bases from J, with 9 bases in between. The CDR3 here is CASSLWVSNYEQYF. Written as DNA, the CDR3 is TGTGCCAGCAGTTTATGGGTATCCAACTACGAGCAGTACTTC.

This clonotype was seen ten or more times. The chain employs TRBV12-5 and TRBJ2-3, with TRBD1 identical over 7 bases. CDR3 length: 14 residues. Trimming removed 6 bases from V and 1 base from J; junction bases left unmatched: 4. Germline values: CDR1 LGHNT, CDR2 FRNRAP. CDR3 nucleotide sequence: TGTGCTAGTGGACAGGGGTCCCGCACAGATACGCAGTATTTT. Encoded protein: CASGQGSRTDTQYF.

The V call is TRBV4-3, the J call TRBJ2-5, with 8 bases identical to TRBD1. Germline CDR1 reads LGHNA; CDR2 reads YSLEER. The CDR3 runs 16 residues. Trimming removed 0 bases from V and 7 bases from J; junction bases left unmatched: 10. The CDR3 spells CASSQESGTGEVTQYF. The CDR3 bases are TGCGCCAGCAGCCAAGAGTCCGGGACAGGTGAAGTGACCCAGTACTTC.

This clonotype has just a few counts. The chain recombines TRBV19 with TRBJ2-5; 8 nucleotides match TRBD2. Germline CDR1 and CDR2: LNHDA and SQIVND (reference sequence). This CDR3 has 15 residues. V was pared by 5 bases and J by 5 bases, with 10 bases of the junction left unmatched. In DNA, the CDR3 is TGTGCCAGTAGTCCGCGACTAGCGAGGGAGGAGACCCAGTACTTC. Protein product: CASSPRLAREETQYF.

The rearrangement uses TRBV6-5 and TRBJ2-7; a weak D match, TRBD2 (7 bases). Trimming pared 2 bases from V and 2 bases from J, leaving 13 bases between. Germline V gives CDR1 MNHEY, CDR2 SVGAGI. There are 15 residues in the CDR3. The CDR3 region is CASSYGGGPAYEQYF. The DNA for the CDR3 is TGTGCCAGCAGTTACGGGGGGGGGCCAGCCTACGAGCAGTACTTC.

The table lists this clonotype with a few counts. The CDR3 spells CASRTRTFGGYGYTF. The CDR3 DNA sequence: TGTGCCAGCAGAACCCGGACATTTGGGGGCTATGGCTACACCTTC. The chain links TRBV28 to TRBJ1-2, with D maybe TRBD1 (5 bases). V lost 6 bases and J 4 bases, leaving 18 bases between the germline ends. Germline CDR1 MDHEN, CDR2 SYDVKM. The length of the CDR3 is 15 residues.

This sequence joins TRBV12-3 or TRBV12-4 and TRBJ2-2; D is unresolved. The CDR3 is made up of 13 amino acids. Between the trimmed V and J ends, which lost 6 bases and 2 bases, there was a span of 7 bases. The CDR3 DNA is TGTGCCAGCAGAGCCCCTAACACCGGGGAGCTGTTTTTT. This sequence encodes CASRAPNTGELFF.

The chain carries TRBV7-8 and TRBJ2-7; D gene unclear. With 1 base removed from V and 0 bases from J, the gap between germline ends came to 7 bases. This CDR3 is built from 14 residues. Germline CDR1 is SGHVS and CDR2 is FQNEAQ. CDR3 nucleotides: TGTGCCAGCAGCTTAGAGTTCCCCTCCTACGAGCAGTACTTC. Its translation is CASSLEFPSYEQYF.

This clonotype showed up just a few times. The chain uses TRBV10-1 and TRBJ2-5, with TRBD2 as a possible D gene (6 bases). Per the germline V gene, CDR1 is WNHNN and CDR2 is SYGVQD (reference sequence). CDR3 size: 15 residues. Trimming left V 0 bases short and J 4 bases short, with 12 bases between. As DNA, the CDR3 is TGCGCCAGCAGTGAGTCTAGCGGAGGTGTAGAGACCCAGTACTTC. Translation gives CASSESSGGVETQYF.

This clonotype occurred many times. The chain carries TRBV24-1 and TRBJ2-7; TRBD2 matches at 11 bases. This CDR3 comprises 15 residues. Per germline, CDR1 KGHDR and CDR2 SFDVKD. Trimming at V came to 5 bases and at J to 4 bases, leaving 6 bases not matched to a gene. CDR3 coding DNA: TGTGCCACCAGTGTCTTAGCGGGAGGGCGGTACGAGCAGTACTTC. It codes for CATSVLAGGRYEQYF.

In its sample, this clonotype was seen many times. The V call is TRBV5-1, the J call TRBJ2-1, with 7 bases identical to TRBD2. Germline lookup yields CDR1 SGHRS and CDR2 YFSETQ. CDR3 length equals 15 residues. J gave up 5 bases and V 4 bases, and 9 bases lay outside the gene matches. The CDR3, as DNA: TGCGCCAGCAGCCAGATGGACGGGGGGAACAATGAGCAGTTCTTC. Translated, it gives CASSQMDGGNNEQFF.

This chain joins TRBV20-1 and TRBJ2-3, with TRBD2 matching over 7 bases. The germline V gene encodes CDR1 DFQATT and CDR2 SNEGSKA (reference sequence). The junction had 6 bases not matched to a gene; V was cut back by 3 bases and J by 0 bases. This CDR3 has 15 amino acids. CDR3 DNA: TGCAGTGCTAGGGGTCTAGCGGCTAGCACAGATACGCAGTATTTT. Encoded protein: CSARGLAASTDTQYF.

V gene TRBV4-1 combines with J gene TRBJ1-5, with a weak D call TRBD1 (6 bases). Looked up from germline, CDR1 is MGHRA and CDR2 is YSYEKL. CDR3 length equals 16 residues. V lost 4 bases and J 2 bases, leaving 15 bases between the germline ends. The CDR3 nucleotides are TGCGCCAGCAGCCTTACGCAGGGGATAGGCAATCAGCCCCAGCATTTT. Residues: CASSLTQGIGNQPQHF.

At least ten counts were recorded for this clonotype. The chain employs TRBV15 and TRBJ2-7, with 8 bases that match TRBD1. The CDR3 has 15 amino acids. Germline assignment: CDR1 LNHNV and CDR2 YYDKDF (reference sequence). V trimming: 1 base; J trimming: 3 bases; junction bases outside the gene matches: 5. The CDR3 bases are TGTGCCACCAGCAGAGTAGGGACAGGTTACTACGAGCAGTACTTC. This codes for CATSRVGTGYYEQYF. Using reference TRBV15 and TRBJ2-7 for the parts outside the CDR3, the full variable domain is DAMVIQNPRYQVTQFGKPVTLSCSQTLNHNVMYWYQQKSSQAPKLLFHYYDKDFNNEADTPDNFQSRRPNTSFCFLDIRSPGLGDTAMYLCATSRVGTGYYEQYFGPGTRLTVT.

About this clonotype itself: A much larger clone is a single base away; this may be a read error. This chain joins TRBV6-6 and TRBJ2-1; possibly TRBD1 for D (6 bases). The CDR3 has 14 residues. Germline CDR1 MNHNY, CDR2 SVGAGI (reference sequence). Trimming took 0 bases from V and 6 from J, leaving 9 bases between them. Here the CDR3 DNA reads TGTGCCAGCAGTTACTCTCAGGGGCTCAATGAGCAGTTCTTC. Translated, it gives CASSYSQGLNEQFF.

There are many counts of this clonotype. The chain couples TRBV20-1 to TRBJ2-2, with TRBD1 matching over 10 bases. Looked up from germline, CDR1 is DFQATT and CDR2 is SNEGSKA (reference sequence). This CDR3 region has 14 residues. The V segment lost 0 bases and the J segment 6 bases; nucleotides outside the gene matches: 1. The CDR3 DNA is TGCAGTGCTAGAGAGGGGACAGGGGCCGGGGAGCTGTTTTTT. This sequence encodes CSAREGTGAGELFF.

This clonotype came up many times. The chain has TRBV7-2 and TRBJ2-1; D ambiguous. Trimming pared 1 base from V and 5 bases from J, leaving 15 bases between. This CDR3 is built from 16 residues. Germline CDR1 SGHTA, CDR2 FQGNSA. The CDR3 here is CASSLVYGVGHNEQFF. The CDR3 DNA sequence: TGTGCCAGCAGCTTAGTTTATGGGGTAGGGCACAATGAGCAGTTCTTC.

A single count supports this clonotype. This may be a read error, as it is one base from a much larger clone. V and J are TRBV28 and TRBJ1-2; D remains ambiguous. There are 14 residues in the CDR3. The V end lost 0 bases, the J end lost 9 bases, and 14 bases lay between the germline ends. CDR1 is MDHEN and CDR2 is SYDVKM in the germline V gene. In nucleotides, the CDR3 is TGTGCCAGCAGTTTATGGTCCAGCCCCCGGAGCTACACCTTC. It specifies CASSLWSSPRSYTF.

This clonotype was seen at least ten times. This chain uses TRBV7-3 with TRBJ2-1; TRBD2 aligns across 12 bases. V lost 6 bases to trimming and J lost 4 bases; unmatched junction nucleotides: 7. This CDR3 is 16 amino acids long. Per the germline V gene, CDR1 is SGHTA and CDR2 is FQGTGA. CDR3 residues: CASSETSGSGYNEQFF. The CDR3 region has the DNA TGTGCCAGCAGTGAGACTAGCGGGAGTGGGTACAATGAGCAGTTCTTC.

This clonotype has more than one count but fewer than ten. The chain uses TRBV5-4 and TRBJ2-2; unclear D gene. CDR3 size: 14 residues. V was pared by 0 bases and J by 7 bases, with 10 bases between. Germline V gene lookup returns CDR1 SGHNT and CDR2 YYREEE (reference sequence). In DNA, the CDR3 is TGTGCCAGCAGCTTGGACTGGGGAAGCGGGGAGCTGTTTTTT. Translation: CASSLDWGSGELFF. The entire variable domain, with the rest obtained from reference TRBV5-4 and TRBJ2-2, is as follows: ETGVTQSPTHLIKTRGQQVTLRCSSQSGHNTVSWYQQALGQGPQFIFQYYREEENGRGNFPPRFSGLQFPNYSSELNVNALELDDSALYLCASSLDWGSGELFFGEGSRLTVL.

This clonotype was observed many times. This chain joins TRBV9 and TRBJ1-5; D is uncertain. The V gene's germline CDR1 is SGDLS and CDR2 YYNGEE. This CDR3 region has 17 residues. V dropped 2 bases and J dropped 0 bases, with 15 bases sitting between them. The CDR3 sequence: CASSVLRRVSSNQPQHF. The CDR3 coding sequence is TGTGCCAGCAGCGTTCTTCGTCGGGTCTCTAGCAATCAGCCCCAGCATTTT.